This TCR beta chain stems from a study of blood T cell repertoires in COVID-19. As for the study in general: T cells, B-cell-depleted T cells, or PBMCs supplied cDNA or gDNA.

The length of the CDR3 is 13 residues. The germline CDR1 and CDR2 sequences are SGHRS and YFSETQ. V was pared by 4 bases and J by 3 bases, with 8 bases between. Sequencing was performed with immunoSEQ multiplex PCR; in TCRdb, only in-frame clones are kept and a portion is missing. The table lists over 250,000 clones, around 92% of them singletons. This clonotype originated in a woman between 55 and 75 years old who had recovered from COVID-19. Material for sequencing was PBMCs or T cells enriched from blood (not recorded which). The V call is TRBV5-1, the J call TRBJ1-5; D remains unclear. In nucleotides, the CDR3 is TGCGCCAGCAGCCCGGGTATCAATCAGCCCCAGCATTTT. Translation gives CASSPGINQPQHF.